The sequence of this T cell receptor beta chain was determined in a study of regulatory T cells in long-lasting Graves disease. Arm-PCR of CDR3 regions and iRepertoire HTBI primers were used to build TCR beta libraries. Each CDR3 protein gets one entry after TCRdb re-called the multiplex PCR reads with MiXCR. The repertoire holds approximately 470,000 distinct CDR3 sequences, with around 16% as singletons. This clonotype was seen at least ten times. Its antigen is unknown. Time point in this sample: newly diagnosed GD, antithyroid drugs for less than 3 months. Scientists built the TCR library using RNA that was extracted from PBMCs. Whole-study results and caveats: There were preferences for TRBV28, TRBJ1-2 and TRBJ2-5 in persistent disease.

The CDR3 has 14 amino acids. V was pared by 2 bases and J by 4 bases, with 13 bases between. Germline V gene sequence: CDR1 SGHRS, CDR2 YFSETQ. The same data also went into a second study, on T cells in Graves' hyperthyroidism and ophthalmopathy.

The chain employs TRBV5-1 and TRBJ2-7, with D maybe TRBD1 (5 bases). Material: peripheral blood mononuclear cells (PBMCs), obtained at new diagnosis, from a patient treated with antithyroid drugs. This sequence originates from a man in his forties with Graves disease. The CDR3 reads CASSLLEGAYEQYF. For the CDR3, the DNA is TGCGCCAGCAGCTTATTAGAAGGGGCTTACGAGCAGTACTTC. The complete variable domain, with remaining parts taken from reference TRBV5-1 and TRBJ2-7, reads KAGVTQTPRYLIKTRGQQVTLSCSPISGHRSVSWYQQTPGQGLQFLFEYFSETQRNKGNFPGRFSGRQFSNSRSEMNVSTLELGDSALYLCASSLLEGAYEQYFGPGTRLTVT.